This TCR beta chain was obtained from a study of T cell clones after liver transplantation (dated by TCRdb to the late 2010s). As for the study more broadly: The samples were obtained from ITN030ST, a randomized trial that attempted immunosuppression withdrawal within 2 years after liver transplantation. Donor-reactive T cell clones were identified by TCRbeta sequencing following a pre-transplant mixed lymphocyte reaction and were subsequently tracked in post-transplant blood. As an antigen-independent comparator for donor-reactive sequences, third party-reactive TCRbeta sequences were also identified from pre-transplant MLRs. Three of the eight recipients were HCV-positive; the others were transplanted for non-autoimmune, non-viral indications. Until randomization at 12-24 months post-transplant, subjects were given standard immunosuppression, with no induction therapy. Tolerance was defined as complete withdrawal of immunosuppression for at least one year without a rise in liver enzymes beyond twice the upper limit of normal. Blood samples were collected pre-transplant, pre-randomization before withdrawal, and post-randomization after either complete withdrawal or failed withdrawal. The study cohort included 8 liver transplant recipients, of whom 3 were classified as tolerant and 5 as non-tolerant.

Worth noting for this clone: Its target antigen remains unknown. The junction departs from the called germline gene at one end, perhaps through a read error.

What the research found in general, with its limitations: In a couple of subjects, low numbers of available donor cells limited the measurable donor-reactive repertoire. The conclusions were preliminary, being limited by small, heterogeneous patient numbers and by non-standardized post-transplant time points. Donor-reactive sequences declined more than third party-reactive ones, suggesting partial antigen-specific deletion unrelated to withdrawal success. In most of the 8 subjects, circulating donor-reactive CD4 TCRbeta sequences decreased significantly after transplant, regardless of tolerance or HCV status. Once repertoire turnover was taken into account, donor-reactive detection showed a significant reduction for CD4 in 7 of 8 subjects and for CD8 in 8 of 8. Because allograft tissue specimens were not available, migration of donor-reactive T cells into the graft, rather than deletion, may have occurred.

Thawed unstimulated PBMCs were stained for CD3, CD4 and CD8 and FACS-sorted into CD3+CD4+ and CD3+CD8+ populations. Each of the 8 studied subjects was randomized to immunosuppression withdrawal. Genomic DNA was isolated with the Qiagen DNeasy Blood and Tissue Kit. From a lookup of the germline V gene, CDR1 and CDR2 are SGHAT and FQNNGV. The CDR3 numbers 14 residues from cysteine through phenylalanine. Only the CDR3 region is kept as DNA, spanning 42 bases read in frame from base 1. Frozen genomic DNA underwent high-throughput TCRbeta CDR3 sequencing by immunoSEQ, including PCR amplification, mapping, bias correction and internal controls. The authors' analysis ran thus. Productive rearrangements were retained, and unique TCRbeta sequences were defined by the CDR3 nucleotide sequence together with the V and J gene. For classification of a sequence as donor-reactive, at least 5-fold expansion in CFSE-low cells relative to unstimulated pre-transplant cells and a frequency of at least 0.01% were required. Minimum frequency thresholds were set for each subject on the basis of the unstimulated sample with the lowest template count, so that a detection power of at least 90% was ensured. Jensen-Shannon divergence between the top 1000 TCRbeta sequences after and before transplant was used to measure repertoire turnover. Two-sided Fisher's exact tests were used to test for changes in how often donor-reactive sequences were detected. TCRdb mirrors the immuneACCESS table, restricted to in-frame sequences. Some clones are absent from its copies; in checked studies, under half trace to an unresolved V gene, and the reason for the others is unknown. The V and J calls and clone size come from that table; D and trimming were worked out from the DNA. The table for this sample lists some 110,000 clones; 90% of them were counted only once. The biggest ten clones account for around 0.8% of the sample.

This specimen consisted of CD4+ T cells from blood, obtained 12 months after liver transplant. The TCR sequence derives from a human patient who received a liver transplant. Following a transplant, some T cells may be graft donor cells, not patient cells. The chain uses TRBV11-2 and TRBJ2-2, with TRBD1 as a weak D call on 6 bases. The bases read TGTGCCAGCAGCCTAGAGAGGACAGTCGGGGAGCTGTTTTTT. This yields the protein CASSLERTVGELFF.